The T cell receptor beta chain described here comes from a study of control samples from healthy donors and cancer patients. Only in-frame clones appear in the TCRdb table, and some are missing; sequencing was by immunoSEQ multiplex PCR. Among about 250,000 clones listed, around 79% were seen once. CDR3 length: 13 amino acids. CDR1 and CDR2 from the germline V gene are LNHDA and SQIVND (reference sequence). Losses at the gene ends were 8 bases for V and 10 bases for J; bases not matched to a gene: 12. The chain couples TRBV19 to TRBJ1-1; 8 nucleotides align to TRBD1. This receptor was identified in a woman in her sixties with lung cancer. Sequenced sample: PBMCs. This CDR3 reads CASGRQGSIGAFF. CDR3 DNA: TGTGCCAGTGGCCGACAGGGGTCGATAGGAGCTTTCTTT.